One sample yielded the 32 T cell receptor beta chains listed below, sequenced in a study of blood T cell repertoires in COVID-19. Method: immunoSEQ multiplex PCR; TCRdb's copy keeps in-frame clones and lacks some. Of under 100,000 clones listed, 81% are singletons. Sequencing was carried out using peripheral blood. These receptors were taken from an elderly man with active or convalescent COVID-19.

The chain joins TRBV15 to TRBJ2-3; 7 bases line up with TRBD2. The length of the CDR3 is 16 residues. V shed 1 base, J shed 2 bases, and the junction held 6 bases outside the gene matches. Germline values: CDR1 LNHNV, CDR2 YYDKDF (reference sequence). The DNA of the CDR3 is TGTGCCACCAGCAGAGGGGCGGGGGTGTCCACAGATACGCAGTATTTT. Translation gives CATSRGAGVSTDTQYF.

V is TRBV5-8 and J is TRBJ2-1, with 7 nucleotides matching TRBD1. The CDR3 has 15 residues. The trim removed 4 bases at V and 5 bases at J, leaving 9 bases unmatched. Germline loops: CDR1 SGHTS, CDR2 YDEGEE. This CDR3 is CASSARGPVNNEQFF. The CDR3, as DNA: TGTGCCAGCAGCGCAAGGGGGCCGGTGAACAATGAGCAGTTCTTC.

The chain links TRBV9 to TRBJ1-2, with TRBD1 matching 9 bases. The V gene's germline CDR1 is SGDLS and CDR2 YYNGEE. This CDR3 contains 15 residues. The V and J ends lost 3 bases and 5 bases, in that order; junction bases with no gene match: 8. CDR3 amino acids: CASSASPGTGYGYTF. The CDR3 coding sequence is TGTGCCAGCAGCGCCAGTCCCGGGACAGGGTATGGCTACACCTTC.

This clone was observed a few times. The V call is TRBV15, the J call TRBJ1-2; TRBD1 agrees at 7 bases. With V trimmed by 0 bases and J by 4 bases, 11 bases remained unmatched. CDR3 length equals 17 residues. Germline CDR1 reads LNHNV; CDR2 reads YYDKDF (reference sequence). The CDR3 is CATSRDPRKDRPYGYTF. The CDR3, as DNA: TGTGCCACCAGCAGAGACCCGAGGAAGGACAGGCCCTATGGCTACACCTTC. The variable domain in full, completed from reference TRBV15 and TRBJ1-2, reads DAMVIQNPRYQVTQFGKPVTLSCSQTLNHNVMYWYQQKSSQAPKLLFHYYDKDFNNEADTPDNFQSRRPNTSFCFLDIRSPGLGDTAMYLCATSRDPRKDRPYGYTFGSGTRLTVV.

V is TRBV5-4 and J is TRBJ2-2; D might be TRBD2 (6 bases). The CDR3 is 16 amino acids. CDR1 SGHNT and CDR2 YYREEE come from the germline V gene (reference sequence). V was cut by 4 bases and J by 8 bases, with 21 bases left in between. CDR3 sequence reads: CASSPAGGVGTGELFF. CDR3 nucleotides: TGTGCCAGCAGCCCCGCAGGAGGGGTTGGCACTGGGGAGCTGTTTTTT.

The chain uses TRBV2 and TRBJ1-1, with a weak D call TRBD1 (5 bases). The CDR3 loop spans 12 amino acids. Germline V gene sequence: CDR1 SNHLY, CDR2 FYNNEI. V was cut by 7 bases and J by 11 bases, with 17 bases left in between. CDR3 bases: TGTGCCAGCATTCAACCGGGACTACCGGCTTTCTTT. Translated, it gives CASIQPGLPAFF.

Here the CDR3 DNA reads TGCAGCGCCGGGGAGACCCAGTACTTC. It is translated as CSAGETQYF. The chain has TRBV29-1 and TRBJ2-5; D unresolved. The germline V gene encodes CDR1 SQVTM and CDR2 ANQGSEA. V was pared by 7 bases and J by 5 bases, with 5 bases between. The CDR3 totals 9 residues.

This rearrangement joins TRBV7-2 to TRBJ2-5; TRBD2 aligns across 7 bases. V lost 5 bases to trimming and J lost 7 bases; unmatched junction nucleotides: 4. This CDR3 spans 12 amino acids. The germline gives CDR1 SGHTA, CDR2 FQGNSA. CDR3 DNA: TGTGCCAGCAGCACTAGCGAGGTGACCCAGTACTTC. It encodes CASSTSEVTQYF.

This chain links TRBV11-2 with TRBJ1-4; D might be TRBD1 (5 bases). The CDR3 has 16 residues. The V end lost 5 bases, the J end lost 7 bases, and 20 bases lay between the germline ends. CDR1 is SGHAT and CDR2 is FQNNGV in the germline V gene. CDR3 nucleotide sequence: TGTGCCAGCAGCCCCGATCGACAGACTTTGGGTGAAAAACTGTTTTTT. Protein: CASSPDRQTLGEKLFF.

The chain employs TRBV28 and TRBJ2-7; D ambiguous. V gave up 2 bases and J gave up 1 base, with 9 bases separating them. This CDR3 has 14 residues. Germline V lookup: CDR1 MDHEN, CDR2 SYDVKM. The CDR3 spells CASSLVPDSYEQYF. For the CDR3, the DNA is TGTGCCAGCAGTTTAGTCCCAGATTCCTACGAGCAGTACTTC.

The V gene is TRBV3-1 (or the pseudogene TRBV3-2), the J gene TRBJ1-2; 9 positions match TRBD1. The CDR3 totals 15 residues. The germline V gene has CDR1 LGHDT and CDR2 YNNKEL (reference sequence). With V trimmed by 4 bases and J by 3 bases, 6 bases remained unmatched. The CDR3 nucleotides read TGTGCCAGCAGCCCTTGGGACAGGGACGACTATGGCTACACCTTC. Its protein product is CASSPWDRDDYGYTF.

The J gene is TRBJ1-1, the V gene TRBV6-5; the D gene is possibly TRBD1 (6 bases). CDR1 and CDR2 from the germline V gene are MNHEY and SVGAGI. CDR3 size: 16 residues. The V end was cut by 0 bases, the J end by 4 bases, with 15 bases between. Here the CDR3 DNA reads TGTGCCAGCAGTTACTCGGCTGCAGGGGTGACCACTGAAGCTTTCTTT. Translated: CASSYSAAGVTTEAFF.

This chain joins TRBV5-1 and TRBJ2-1; tentatively, D is TRBD1 (6 bases). CDR1 is SGHRS, CDR2 YFSETQ, per germline. V was trimmed by 0 bases and J by 4 bases, leaving 14 bases between them. This CDR3 has 16 residues. The CDR3 DNA reads TGCGCCAGCAGCTTGGCCCCAGTAACAGGGTACAATGAGCAGTTCTTC. Protein: CASSLAPVTGYNEQFF.

The V call is TRBV3-1 (or the pseudogene TRBV3-2), the J call TRBJ2-3; TRBD2 agrees at 7 bases. This CDR3 comprises 14 residues. Looked up from germline, CDR1 is LGHDT and CDR2 is YNNKEL (reference sequence). With V trimmed by 1 base and J by 9 bases, 7 bases remained unmatched. The CDR3 spells CASSQGTTSATQYF. Here the CDR3 DNA reads TGTGCCAGCAGCCAAGGTACAACTAGCGCGACGCAGTATTTT.

The J gene is TRBJ1-5, the V gene TRBV19, with TRBD1 identical over 9 bases. Looked up from germline, CDR1 is LNHDA and CDR2 is SQIVND (reference sequence). This CDR3 is built from 13 residues. The V gene end was trimmed by 6 bases and the J gene end by 5 bases; junction bases not matched to a gene: 2. Written as DNA, the CDR3 is TGTGCCAGTAGAGACAGGGGGGATCAGCCCCAGCATTTT. As protein: CASRDRGDQPQHF.

The chain uses TRBV28 and TRBJ2-3; 7 bases are a match to TRBD2. The CDR3 totals 11 residues. Germline V gene sequence: CDR1 MDHEN, CDR2 SYDVKM. V lost 10 bases and J lost 6; bases outside the gene matches: 4. Written as DNA, the CDR3 is TGTGCCATCCTCGGGGGGGATACGCAGTATTTT. The encoded protein is CAILGGDTQYF.

The CDR3 sequence is CASSIVVTGTSVGNEQFF. The CDR3 DNA reads as TGTGCCAGTAGTATAGTCGTAACCGGGACTAGCGTAGGGAATGAGCAGTTCTTC. The rearrangement links TRBV19 to TRBJ2-1, with 10 positions matching TRBD2. Trimming at V came to 1 base and at J to 7 bases, leaving 13 bases not matched to a gene. The CDR3 runs to 18 residues. Germline V gives CDR1 LNHDA, CDR2 SQIVND (reference sequence).

The chain combines TRBV24-1 with TRBJ1-1; possibly TRBD1 for D (5 bases). Trimming removed 12 bases at V and 2 bases at J, with 12 bases between. This CDR3 is 12 amino acids long. The V gene's germline CDR1 is KGHDR and CDR2 SFDVKD. CDR3 loop: CAAGGINTEAFF. CDR3 nucleotide sequence: TGTGCCGCGGGGGGGATTAACACTGAAGCTTTCTTT.

This clone was seen ten or more times. V and J are TRBV7-9 and TRBJ1-1; D unclear. This CDR3 is 15 amino acids long. The V end lost 5 bases, the J end lost 0 bases, and 13 bases lay between the germline ends. Germline V gene data show CDR1 as SEHNR and CDR2 as FQNEAQ (reference sequence). The CDR3 bases are TGTGCCAGCAGCCCGTTGAAGCGAATGAACACTGAAGCTTTCTTT. Amino acids: CASSPLKRMNTEAFF.

The V call is TRBV7-8, the J call TRBJ1-6; 7 positions agree with TRBD1. The CDR3 is 14 residues long. Germline CDR1 SGHVS, CDR2 FQNEAQ. The ends lost 8 bases at V and 7 bases at J; junction bases unmatched: 8. The DNA for the CDR3 is TGTGCCAGCCGATTAGGGACAGCGAATTCACCCCTCCACTTT. Translated, it gives CASRLGTANSPLHF.

V is TRBV5-8 and J is TRBJ2-3; D perhaps matches TRBD2 (5 bases). The V end lost 4 bases, the J end lost 1 base, and 13 bases lay between the germline ends. This CDR3 has 15 residues. In germline, CDR1 is SGHTS, CDR2 YDEGEE. The chain's CDR3 is CASSPRSLGTDTQYF. Written as DNA, the CDR3 is TGTGCCAGCAGCCCTCGGTCACTAGGCACAGATACGCAGTATTTT.

The V call is TRBV25-1, the J call TRBJ2-5; perhaps TRBD2 as D (6 bases). The V end was cut by 3 bases, the J end by 7 bases, with 12 bases between. Germline V gene lookup returns CDR1 MGHDK and CDR2 SYGVNS. This CDR3 spans 13 amino acids. The CDR3, as DNA: TGTGCCAGCAGTGAGTGGGGGGTGGGGACCCAGTACTTC. The encoded protein is CASSEWGVGTQYF.

V and J are TRBV4-1 and TRBJ1-5; TRBD1 matches 8 bases. The junction had 8 bases not matched to a gene; V was cut back by 2 bases and J by 5 bases. Germline V gene sequence: CDR1 MGHRA, CDR2 YSYEKL. The length of the CDR3 is 16 residues. CDR3 DNA sequence: TGCGCCAGCAGCCAACTCCCACAGGGGGACTATCAGCCCCAGCATTTT. It encodes CASSQLPQGDYQPQHF.

The chain recombines TRBV6-5 with TRBJ1-4; 10 nucleotides agree with TRBD1. This CDR3 contains 13 residues. Germline V CDR1 and CDR2: MNHEY, SVGAGI. V lost 9 bases, J lost 8 bases, and 6 bases stayed unmatched. This CDR3 reads CASDRGRSEKLFF. For the CDR3, the DNA is TGTGCCAGTGACAGGGGGCGTAGCGAAAAACTGTTTTTT.

The rearrangement uses TRBV7-6 and TRBJ2-1; D gene unclear. Germline CDR1 SGHVS, CDR2 FNYEAQ. V lost 0 bases and J 0 bases, leaving 6 bases between the germline ends. The CDR3 extends over 15 amino acids. DNA for the CDR3: TGTGCCAGCAGCTTAGCTAGGAGCTCCTACAATGAGCAGTTCTTC. Residues: CASSLARSSYNEQFF.

The CDR3 reads CASSQSQGSQPQHF. In DNA form, the CDR3 reads TGCGCCAGCAGCCAATCACAGGGCTCTCAGCCCCAGCATTTT. This chain connects TRBV4-3 to TRBJ1-5, with a possible D match to TRBD1 (6 bases). Per the germline V gene, CDR1 is LGHNA and CDR2 is YSLEER. Trimming took 2 bases from V and 6 from J, leaving 11 bases between them. The CDR3 contains 14 residues.

This clone was detected only once. This sequence joins TRBV13 and TRBJ2-3; 10 bases fit TRBD2. Germline values: CDR1 PRHDT, CDR2 FYEKMQ (reference sequence). The CDR3 has 15 amino acids. Losses at the gene ends were 2 bases for V and 5 bases for J; bases not matched to a gene: 4. Here the CDR3 DNA reads TGTGCCAGCAGCTTAAGCGGGGGGGGAGTAGATACGCAGTATTTT. This sequence encodes CASSLSGGGVDTQYF. Complete variable domain (other parts from reference TRBV13 and TRBJ2-3): AAGVIQSPRHLIKEKRETATLKCYPIPRHDTVYWYQQGPGQDPQFLISFYEKMQSDKGSIPDRFSAQQFSDYHSELNMSSLELGDSALYFCASSLSGGGVDTQYFGPGTRLTVL.

The chain has TRBV18 and TRBJ2-2; D may be TRBD2 (6 bases). This CDR3 region has 15 residues. Germline loops: CDR1 KGHSH, CDR2 LQKENI. Trimming cost V 0 bases and J 1 base, with 6 bases left between them. CDR3: CASSPPGGNTGELFF. Written as DNA, the CDR3 is TGTGCCAGCTCACCACCGGGAGGGAACACCGGGGAGCTGTTTTTT.

The chain combines TRBV2 with TRBJ2-3; perhaps TRBD2 as D (6 bases). There are 18 residues in the CDR3. CDR1 and CDR2 from the germline V gene are SNHLY and FYNNEI. The V gene lost 6 bases and the J gene lost 2 bases, with 24 bases spanning the gap. The CDR3: CASSVRDGLYSPTDTQYF. The DNA of the CDR3 is TGTGCCAGCAGCGTCCGGGACGGACTATACAGCCCCACAGATACGCAGTATTTT.

The chain joins TRBV3-1 (or the pseudogene TRBV3-2) to TRBJ1-5, with D unresolved. Trimming took off 6 bases at V and 4 bases at J, with 16 bases between the two ends. The CDR3 has 15 amino acids. The germline CDR1 and CDR2 sequences are LGHDT and YNNKEL (reference sequence). The DNA for the CDR3 is TGTGCCAGCAGGGAGCCGCGCCACGGGAATCAGCCCCAGCATTTT. This translates into CASREPRHGNQPQHF.

The gene calls are TRBV10-1 and TRBJ2-1, with D possibly TRBD1 on 6 matching bases. From germline, CDR1 is WNHNN and CDR2 SYGVQD (reference sequence). The CDR3 totals 15 residues. The V and J ends lost 0 bases and 6 bases respectively, with 12 bases between them. CDR3 coding DNA: TGCGCCAGCAGTGAGTCTTCGGACAGAATCAATGAGCAGTTCTTC. It yields the protein CASSESSDRINEQFF.

The chain is built from TRBV7-8 and TRBJ2-1; 7 bases fit TRBD1. With 1 base clipped from V and 5 bases from J, the junction kept 8 bases outside the gene matches. The CDR3 sequence is 16 residues long. From germline, CDR1 is SGHVS and CDR2 FQNEAQ. In DNA, the CDR3 is TGTGCCAGCAGCTTAGGCTGGGGACAGCCAAACAATGAGCAGTTCTTC. Translation: CASSLGWGQPNNEQFF.